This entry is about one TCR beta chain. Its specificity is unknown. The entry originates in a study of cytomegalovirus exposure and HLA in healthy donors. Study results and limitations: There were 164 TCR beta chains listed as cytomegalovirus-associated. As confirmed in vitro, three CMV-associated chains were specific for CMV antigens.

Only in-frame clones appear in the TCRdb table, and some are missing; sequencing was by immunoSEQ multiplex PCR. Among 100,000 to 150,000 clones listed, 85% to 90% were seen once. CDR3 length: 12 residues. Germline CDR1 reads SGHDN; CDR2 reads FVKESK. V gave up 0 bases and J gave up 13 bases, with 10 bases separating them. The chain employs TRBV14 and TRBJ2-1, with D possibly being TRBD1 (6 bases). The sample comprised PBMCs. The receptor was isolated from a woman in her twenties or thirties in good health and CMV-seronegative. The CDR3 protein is CASSQEGAIQFF. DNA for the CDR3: TGTGCCAGCAGCCAAGAGGGGGCTATACAGTTCTTC. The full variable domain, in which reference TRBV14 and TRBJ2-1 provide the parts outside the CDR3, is EAGVTQFPSHSVIEKGQTVTLRCDPISGHDNLYWYRRVMGKEIKFLLHFVKESKQDESGMPNNRFLAERTGGTYSTLKVQPAELEDSGVYFCASSQEGAIQFFGPGTRLTVL.